The 27 T cell receptor beta chains below all came from one sample that was sequenced in a study of control samples from healthy donors and cancer patients. Profiling relied on immunoSEQ multiplex PCR, and the TCRdb table lists in-frame clones only, not all of them. Of about 55,000 clones in the sample, roughly 95% were seen once. Sequenced sample: blood. The source of these receptors is a woman aged 18-29 years in good health.

V gene TRBV19 combines with J gene TRBJ2-5, with D maybe TRBD2 (5 bases). Germline CDR1 is LNHDA and CDR2 is SQIVND (reference sequence). The CDR3 length is 14 residues. Deletions cut 6 bases from V and 5 bases from J, with 16 bases between. CDR3 in DNA: TGTGCCAGTAGCGAACTAGTAAAGTCGGAGACCCAGTACTTC. Its translation is CASSELVKSETQYF.

In its sample, this clone was seen once. V and J are TRBV29-1 and TRBJ1-2; D uncertain. CDR3 length: 12 residues. V lost 7 bases, J lost 1 base, and 10 bases lay in between. The germline gives CDR1 SQVTM, CDR2 ANQGSEA. The CDR3 protein is CSADPINYGYTF. In DNA, the CDR3 is TGCAGCGCAGACCCCATTAACTATGGCTACACCTTC.

CDR3 in DNA: TGTGCCAGCAGCTTCAACAGCCTTGAAACAGGGCGGGGTGTAGATGGCTACACCTTC. It codes for CASSFNSLETGRGVDGYTF. The chain combines TRBV7-9 with TRBJ1-2; tentative D call: TRBD1 (6 bases). Germline V gene lookup returns CDR1 SEHNR and CDR2 FQNEAQ (reference sequence). The CDR3 is 19 amino acids. Trimming cost V 3 bases and J 6 bases, with 29 bases left between them. The variable domain in full, completed from reference TRBV7-9 and TRBJ1-2, reads DTGVSQNPRHKITKRGQNVTFRCDPISEHNRLYWYRQTLGQGPEFLTYFQNEAQLEKSRLLSDRFSAERPKGSFSTLEIQRTEQGDSAMYLCASSFNSLETGRGVDGYTFGSGTRLTVV.

J is TRBJ2-3 and V is TRBV19; TRBD2 might be the D (5 bases). Trimming took 0 bases from V and 4 from J, leaving 14 bases between them. Per the germline V gene, CDR1 is LNHDA and CDR2 is SQIVND (reference sequence). This CDR3 comprises 16 residues. The CDR3 DNA sequence: TGTGCCAGTAGTATAGAGCGGGCTATACTAGCAGATACGCAGTATTTT. This codes for CASSIERAILADTQYF.

This chain uses TRBV3-1 (or the pseudogene TRBV3-2) with TRBJ1-2, with no clear D. V was pared by 6 bases and J by 6 bases, with 14 bases between. The germline gives CDR1 LGHDT, CDR2 YNNKEL (reference sequence). The CDR3 sequence is 13 residues long. DNA for the CDR3: TGTGCCAGCAGGCCAGCGGGGAGCAATGGCTACACCTTC. As protein: CASRPAGSNGYTF.

The rearrangement links TRBV7-9 to TRBJ2-6, with 10 positions matching TRBD1. V shed 3 bases and J 4 bases; nucleotides not matched to a gene: 9. CDR1 and CDR2 (germline): SEHNR, FQNEAQ (reference sequence). This CDR3 contains 18 residues. This CDR3 reads CASSFYRDRGTGANVLTF. The CDR3 coding sequence is TGTGCCAGCAGCTTCTACCGGGACAGGGGAACGGGGGCCAACGTCCTGACTTTC.

The V and J genes are TRBV6-5 and TRBJ1-2, with D unresolved. Trimming shortened V by 6 bases and J by 1 base, and 9 bases separated the two germline ends. This CDR3 has 13 residues. Germline CDR1 and CDR2: MNHEY and SVGAGI. CDR3 DNA sequence: TGTGCCAGCAGCGACACCTTTAACTATGGCTACACCTTC. Its protein product is CASSDTFNYGYTF.

This clone was counted once. This sequence joins TRBV19 and TRBJ1-2, with D tentatively TRBD1 (5 bases). Per germline, CDR1 LNHDA and CDR2 SQIVND (reference sequence). V dropped 7 bases and J dropped 4 bases, with 13 bases sitting between them. The CDR3 sequence is 13 residues long. The CDR3 reads CASNGGRSYGYTF. In nucleotides, the CDR3 is TGTGCCAGTAACGGGGGACGGTCCTATGGCTACACCTTC.

The genes are TRBV9 and TRBJ2-5; 14 bases line up with TRBD2. The CDR3 is made up of 16 amino acids. Germline V gene lookup returns CDR1 SGDLS and CDR2 YYNGEE. Trimming removed 4 bases from V and 2 bases from J; junction bases left unmatched: 4. DNA for the CDR3: TGTGCCAGCAGCCCCAGACTAGCGGGGGGGCAAGAGACCCAGTACTTC. It codes for CASSPRLAGGQETQYF.

Here the CDR3 reads CASSPGGGRTEAFF. CDR3 DNA: TGTGCCAGCAGCCCAGGGGGAGGAAGGACTGAAGCTTTCTTT. The chain is built from TRBV2 and TRBJ1-1, with 7 bases identical to TRBD1. CDR1 and CDR2 (germline): SNHLY, FYNNEI. The CDR3 spans 14 residues. The trim removed 6 bases at V and 5 bases at J, leaving 9 bases unmatched.

The genes are TRBV28 and TRBJ1-2; D uncertain. With 0 bases removed from V and 3 bases from J, the gap between germline ends came to 11 bases. The V gene's germline CDR1 is MDHEN and CDR2 SYDVKM. The CDR3 runs 15 residues. The CDR3 region is CASSLWSGSHYGYTF. Here the CDR3 DNA reads TGTGCCAGCAGTTTATGGTCGGGCTCACACTATGGCTACACCTTC.

This chain connects TRBV27 to TRBJ2-1, with D hard to call. Germline values: CDR1 MNHEY, CDR2 SMNVEV (reference sequence). The CDR3 runs 13 residues. Trimming cost V 4 bases and J 4 bases, with 8 bases left between them. The CDR3 DNA reads as TGTGCCAGCAGTTCAGGCCTATACAATGAGCAGTTCTTC. It is translated as CASSSGLYNEQFF.

The rearrangement joins TRBV13 to TRBJ1-1; TRBD1 aligns across 11 bases. The V gene's germline CDR1 is PRHDT and CDR2 FYEKMQ (reference sequence). This CDR3 region has 16 residues. With V trimmed by 4 bases and J by 1 base, 5 bases remained unmatched. The CDR3 loop is CASSSWTGGSNTEAFF. As DNA, the CDR3 is TGTGCCAGCAGCTCCTGGACAGGGGGCTCGAACACTGAAGCTTTCTTT.

V usage is TRBV19 and J usage is TRBJ1-2; no definite D call. Germline lookup yields CDR1 LNHDA and CDR2 SQIVND (reference sequence). The CDR3 has 13 residues. Trimming stripped 1 base from V and 7 bases from J, with 10 bases between. CDR3 nucleotides: TGTGCCAGTAGTATAGTAGGATTTGGTGGCTACACCTTC. It specifies CASSIVGFGGYTF.

The chain links TRBV10-3 to TRBJ1-2; D might be TRBD1 (6 bases). V was clipped by 4 bases and J by 6 bases, with 18 bases between them. There are 15 residues in the CDR3. Germline V gives CDR1 ENHRY, CDR2 SYGVKD. CDR3 sequence: CAISVQNRVAHGYTF. In DNA, the CDR3 is TGTGCCATCAGTGTGCAGAACAGGGTCGCTCATGGCTACACCTTC.

CDR3 in DNA: TGTGCCAGCAGCCAACCCGGGGCGGGTATCTATGAGCAGTTCTTC. Translating it yields CASSQPGAGIYEQFF. The V and J genes are TRBV3-1 (or the pseudogene TRBV3-2) and TRBJ2-1; D may match TRBD1 or TRBD2 (5 bases each). CDR1 and CDR2 from the germline V gene are LGHDT and YNNKEL (reference sequence). The CDR3 has 15 amino acids. The ends were cut back, 2 bases at V and 8 bases at J, with 16 bases in the middle.

The chain combines TRBV20-1 with TRBJ1-2, with D tentatively TRBD1 (6 bases). The CDR3 sequence is 11 residues long. CDR1 is DFQATT and CDR2 is SNEGSKA in the germline V gene (reference sequence). This chain's CDR3 is CGYREARGYTF. DNA for the CDR3: TGCGGATACAGGGAAGCTAGGGGCTACACCTTC.

V is TRBV5-1 and J is TRBJ2-7; 9 bases agree with TRBD1. After removal of 4 bases from V and 3 bases from J, the junction contained 5 bases not matched to a gene. This CDR3 comprises 14 residues. Per the germline V gene, CDR1 is SGHRS and CDR2 is YFSETQ. The CDR3 DNA follows: TGCGCCAGCAGCCCCCGACAGGGGGTCTACGAGCAGTACTTC. Translated, it gives CASSPRQGVYEQYF.

The J gene is TRBJ2-7, the V gene TRBV5-1; TRBD1 matches 10 bases. This CDR3 is built from 16 residues. Germline assignment: CDR1 SGHRS and CDR2 YFSETQ. V dropped 0 bases and J dropped 1; count of bases not matched to a gene: 4. This chain's CDR3 is CASSLGGTGVSYEQYF. The CDR3, as DNA: TGCGCCAGCAGCTTGGGGGGGACAGGGGTTTCCTACGAGCAGTACTTC.

The chain has TRBV29-1 and TRBJ2-3, with D perhaps TRBD1 or TRBD2 (5 bases each). V dropped 2 bases and J dropped 6 bases, with 12 bases sitting between them. CDR3 size: 13 residues. CDR1 is SQVTM, CDR2 ANQGSEA, per germline. CDR3 residues: CSVESGASDTQYF. As DNA, the CDR3 is TGCAGCGTTGAATCCGGGGCGTCGGATACGCAGTATTTT.

The chain combines TRBV5-1 with TRBJ1-6; TRBD1 might be the D (6 bases). The V end was cut by 4 bases, the J end by 7 bases, with 15 bases between. Germline values: CDR1 SGHRS, CDR2 YFSETQ. The CDR3 is 15 residues long. The CDR3, as DNA: TGCGCCAGCAGCGGACAGAATTCGGGAAATTCACCCCTCCACTTT. Translation: CASSGQNSGNSPLHF. The full variable domain, in which reference TRBV5-1 and TRBJ1-6 provide the parts outside the CDR3, is KAGVTQTPRYLIKTRGQQVTLSCSPISGHRSVSWYQQTPGQGLQFLFEYFSETQRNKGNFPGRFSGRQFSNSRSEMNVSTLELGDSALYLCASSGQNSGNSPLHFGNGTRLTVT.

This clone came up once. The rearrangement links TRBV10-1 to TRBJ2-1; D gene ambiguous. CDR1 and CDR2 (germline): WNHNN, SYGVQD (reference sequence). The CDR3 totals 13 residues. Trimming removed 0 bases from V and 6 bases from J, with 6 bases in between. CDR3: CASSESRFNEQFF. CDR3 DNA sequence: TGCGCCAGCAGTGAGTCAAGATTCAATGAGCAGTTCTTC.

V usage is TRBV6-5 and J usage is TRBJ2-7; D may be TRBD1 (6 bases). This CDR3 has 13 residues. Trimming pared 7 bases from V and 3 bases from J, leaving 13 bases between. CDR1 is MNHEY and CDR2 is SVGAGI in the germline V gene. For the CDR3, the DNA is TGTGCCAGCATTCCCGACAGGCGCTACGAGCAGTACTTC. It encodes CASIPDRRYEQYF.

The CDR3 DNA is TGTGCCAGCAGCGCCACCGGGACTTCCCTCAATGAGCAGTTCTTC. Its protein is CASSATGTSLNEQFF. The chain links TRBV7-2 to TRBJ2-1; tentatively, D is TRBD2 (6 bases). Trimming stripped 5 bases from V and 6 bases from J, with 17 bases between. The germline V gene has CDR1 SGHTA and CDR2 FQGNSA. This CDR3 region has 15 residues.

This sequence joins TRBV6-5 and TRBJ2-5; D is unclear. This CDR3 region has 14 residues. Trimming pared 10 bases from V and 7 bases from J, leaving 22 bases between. CDR1 is MNHEY, CDR2 SVGAGI, per germline. CDR3 region: CATSLTSSVGTQYF. The CDR3 nucleotides are TGTGCCACTTCGCTGACCTCTAGTGTGGGGACCCAGTACTTC.

The chain carries TRBV2 and TRBJ1-5; D perhaps matches TRBD1 (6 bases). V lost 6 bases and J lost 0, with 9 bases in between. The CDR3 is 14 amino acids. Germline V gene lookup returns CDR1 SNHLY and CDR2 FYNNEI. The CDR3 loop is CASSPRGSNQPQHF. The DNA for the CDR3 is TGTGCCAGCAGCCCCAGGGGTAGCAATCAGCCCCAGCATTTT.

V gene TRBV2 combines with J gene TRBJ2-5; 9 nucleotides line up with TRBD2. This CDR3 contains 18 residues. V shed 0 bases and J 2 bases; nucleotides not matched to a gene: 10. The germline V gene encodes CDR1 SNHLY and CDR2 FYNNEI. CDR3 protein: CASSEALGASGAQETQYF. The CDR3 DNA reads TGTGCCAGCAGTGAAGCTCTGGGGGCTAGCGGGGCTCAAGAGACCCAGTACTTC.